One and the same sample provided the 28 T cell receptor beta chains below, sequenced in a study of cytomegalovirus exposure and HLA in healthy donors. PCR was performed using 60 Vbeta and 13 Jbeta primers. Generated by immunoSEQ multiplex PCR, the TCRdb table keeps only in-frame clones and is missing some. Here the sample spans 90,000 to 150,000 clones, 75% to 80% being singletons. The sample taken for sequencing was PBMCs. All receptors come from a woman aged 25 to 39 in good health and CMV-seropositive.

Here the CDR3 reads CAWNRGQETQYF. As DNA, the CDR3 is TGTGCCTGGAATAGGGGGCAAGAGACCCAGTACTTC. The chain recombines TRBV30 with TRBJ2-5; D might be TRBD1 (6 bases). The CDR3 sequence is 12 residues long. With 4 bases removed from V and 2 bases from J, the gap between germline ends came to 8 bases. The V gene's germline CDR1 is GTSNPN and CDR2 SVGIG (reference sequence).

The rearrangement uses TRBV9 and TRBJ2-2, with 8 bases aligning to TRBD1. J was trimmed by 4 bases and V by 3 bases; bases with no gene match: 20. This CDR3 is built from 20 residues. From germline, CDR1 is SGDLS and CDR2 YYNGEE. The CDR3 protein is CASSAGVRDRTSSGTGELFF. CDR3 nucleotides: TGTGCCAGCAGCGCTGGCGTCCGGGACAGGACCAGTTCGGGCACCGGGGAGCTGTTTTTT.

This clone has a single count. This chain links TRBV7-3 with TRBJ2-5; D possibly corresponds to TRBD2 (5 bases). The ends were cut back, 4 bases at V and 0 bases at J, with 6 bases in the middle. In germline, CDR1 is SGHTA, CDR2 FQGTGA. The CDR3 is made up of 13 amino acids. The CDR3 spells CASSSGNQETQYF. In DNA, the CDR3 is TGTGCCAGCAGCTCCGGGAACCAAGAGACCCAGTACTTC. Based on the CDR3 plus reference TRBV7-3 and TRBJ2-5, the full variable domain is GAGVSQTPSNKVTEKGKYVELRCDPISGHTALYWYRQSLGQGPEFLIYFQGTGAADDSGLPNDRFFAVRPEGSVSTLKIQRTERGDSAVYLCASSSGNQETQYFGPGTRLLVL.

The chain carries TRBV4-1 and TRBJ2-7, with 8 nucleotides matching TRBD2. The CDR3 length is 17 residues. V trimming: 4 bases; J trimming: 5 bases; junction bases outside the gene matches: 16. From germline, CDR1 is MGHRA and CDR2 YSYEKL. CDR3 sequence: CASSPYPLGGGANEQYF. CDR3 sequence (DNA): TGCGCCAGCAGCCCGTATCCCCTCGGGGGGGGAGCCAACGAGCAGTACTTC.

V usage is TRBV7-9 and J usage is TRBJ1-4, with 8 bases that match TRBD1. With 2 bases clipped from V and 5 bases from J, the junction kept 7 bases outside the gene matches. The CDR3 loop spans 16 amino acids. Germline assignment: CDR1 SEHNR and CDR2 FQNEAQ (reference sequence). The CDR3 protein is CASSLLLRTGNEKLFF. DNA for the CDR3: TGTGCCAGCAGCTTATTATTGAGGACAGGGAATGAAAAACTGTTTTTT.

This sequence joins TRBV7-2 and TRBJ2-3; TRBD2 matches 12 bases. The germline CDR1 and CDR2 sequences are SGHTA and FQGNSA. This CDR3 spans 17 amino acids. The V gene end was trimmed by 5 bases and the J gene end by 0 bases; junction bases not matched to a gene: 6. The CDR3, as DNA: TGTGCCAGCAGCCTACTAGCGGGGGGTTTGAGCACAGATACGCAGTATTTT. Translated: CASSLLAGGLSTDTQYF.

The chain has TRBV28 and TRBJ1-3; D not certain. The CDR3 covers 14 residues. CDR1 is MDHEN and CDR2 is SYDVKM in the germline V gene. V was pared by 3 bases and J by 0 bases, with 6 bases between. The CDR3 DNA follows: TGTGCCAGCAGTTTTGAGGGCTCTGGAAACACCATATATTTT. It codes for CASSFEGSGNTIYF.

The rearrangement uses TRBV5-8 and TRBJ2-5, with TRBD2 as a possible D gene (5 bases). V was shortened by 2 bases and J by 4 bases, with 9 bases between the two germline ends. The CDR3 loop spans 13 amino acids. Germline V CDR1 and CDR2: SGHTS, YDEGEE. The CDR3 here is CASSFTRGETQYF. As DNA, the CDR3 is TGTGCCAGCAGCTTCACTAGAGGAGAGACCCAGTACTTC. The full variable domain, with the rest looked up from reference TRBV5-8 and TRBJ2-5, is EAGVTQSPTHLIKTRGQQATLRCSPISGHTSVYWYQQALGLGLQFLLWYDEGEERNRGNFPPRFSGRQFPNYSSELNVNALELEDSALYLCASSFTRGETQYFGPGTRLLVL.

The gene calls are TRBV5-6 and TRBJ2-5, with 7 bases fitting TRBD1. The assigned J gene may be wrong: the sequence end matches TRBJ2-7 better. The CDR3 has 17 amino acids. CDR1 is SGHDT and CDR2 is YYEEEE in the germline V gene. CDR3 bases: TGTGCCAGCAGCTCGATGACAGGGAAGACCATTTCCTACGAGCAGTACTTC. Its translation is CASSSMTGKTISYEQYF.

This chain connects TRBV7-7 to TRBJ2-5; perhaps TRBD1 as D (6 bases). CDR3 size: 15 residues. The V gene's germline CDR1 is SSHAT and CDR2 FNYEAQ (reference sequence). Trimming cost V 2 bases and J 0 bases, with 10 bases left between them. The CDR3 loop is CASSLTGRNQETQYF. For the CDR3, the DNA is TGTGCCAGCAGCTTAACAGGGCGTAACCAAGAGACCCAGTACTTC.

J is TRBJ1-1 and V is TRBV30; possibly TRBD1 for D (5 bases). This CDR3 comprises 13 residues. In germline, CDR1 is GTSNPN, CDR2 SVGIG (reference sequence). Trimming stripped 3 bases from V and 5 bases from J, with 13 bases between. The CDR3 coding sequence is TGTGCCTGGAGCGCACGGGGGGGAACTGAAGCTTTCTTT. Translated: CAWSARGGTEAFF.

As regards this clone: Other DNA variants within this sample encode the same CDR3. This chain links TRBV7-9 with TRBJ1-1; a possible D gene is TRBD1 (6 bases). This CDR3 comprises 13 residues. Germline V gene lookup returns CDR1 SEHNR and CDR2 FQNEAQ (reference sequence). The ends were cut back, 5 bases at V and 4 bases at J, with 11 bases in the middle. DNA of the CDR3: TGTGCCAGCAGCCTACAAGGGGGCACTGAAGCTTTCTTT. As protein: CASSLQGGTEAFF. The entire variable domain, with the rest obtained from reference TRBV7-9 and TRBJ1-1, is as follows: DTGVSQNPRHKITKRGQNVTFRCDPISEHNRLYWYRQTLGQGPEFLTYFQNEAQLEKSRLLSDRFSAERPKGSFSTLEIQRTEQGDSAMYLCASSLQGGTEAFFGQGTRLTVV.

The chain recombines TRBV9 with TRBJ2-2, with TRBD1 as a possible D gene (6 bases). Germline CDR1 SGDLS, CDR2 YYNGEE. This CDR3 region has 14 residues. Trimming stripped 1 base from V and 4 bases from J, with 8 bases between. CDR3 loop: CASSVQGTTGELFF. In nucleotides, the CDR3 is TGTGCCAGCAGCGTACAGGGGACCACCGGGGAGCTGTTTTTT.

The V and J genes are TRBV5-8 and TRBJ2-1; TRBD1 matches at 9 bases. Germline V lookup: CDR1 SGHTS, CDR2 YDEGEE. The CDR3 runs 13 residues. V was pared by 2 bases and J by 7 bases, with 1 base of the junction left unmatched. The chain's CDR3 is CASSFDRGNEQFF. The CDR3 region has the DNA TGTGCCAGCAGCTTCGACAGGGGGAATGAGCAGTTCTTC.

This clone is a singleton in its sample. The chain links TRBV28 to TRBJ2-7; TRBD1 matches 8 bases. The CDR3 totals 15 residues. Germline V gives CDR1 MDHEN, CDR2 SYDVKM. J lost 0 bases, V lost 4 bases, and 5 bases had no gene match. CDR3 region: CASSYARGPSYEQYF. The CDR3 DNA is TGTGCCAGCAGTTATGCCAGGGGGCCCTCCTACGAGCAGTACTTC.

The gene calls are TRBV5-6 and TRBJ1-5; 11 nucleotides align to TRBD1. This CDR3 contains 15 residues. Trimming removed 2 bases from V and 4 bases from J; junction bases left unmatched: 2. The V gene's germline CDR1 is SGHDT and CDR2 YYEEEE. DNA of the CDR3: TGTGCCAGCAGCTTCGGGACAGGGGGGAATCAGCCCCAGCATTTT. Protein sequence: CASSFGTGGNQPQHF.

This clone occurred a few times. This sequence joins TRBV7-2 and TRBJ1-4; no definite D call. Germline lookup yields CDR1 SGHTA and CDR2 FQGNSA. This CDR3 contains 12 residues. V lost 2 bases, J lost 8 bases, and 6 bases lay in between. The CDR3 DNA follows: TGTGCCAGCAGCTTAAGCCCCGAAAAACTGTTTTTT. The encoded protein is CASSLSPEKLFF.

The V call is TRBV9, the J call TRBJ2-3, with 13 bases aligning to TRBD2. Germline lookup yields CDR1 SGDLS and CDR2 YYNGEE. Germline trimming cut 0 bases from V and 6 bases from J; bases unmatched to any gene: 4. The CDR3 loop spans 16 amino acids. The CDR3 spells CASSVGTSGGYDTQYF. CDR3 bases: TGTGCCAGCAGCGTAGGGACTAGCGGGGGTTATGATACGCAGTATTTT.

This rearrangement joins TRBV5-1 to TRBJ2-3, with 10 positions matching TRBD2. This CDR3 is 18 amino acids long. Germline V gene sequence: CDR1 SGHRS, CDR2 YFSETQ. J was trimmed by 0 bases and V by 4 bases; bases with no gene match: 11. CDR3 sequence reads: CASSPASGGLSSTDTQYF. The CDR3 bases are TGCGCCAGCAGCCCGGCTAGCGGGGGCCTTTCTAGCACAGATACGCAGTATTTT.

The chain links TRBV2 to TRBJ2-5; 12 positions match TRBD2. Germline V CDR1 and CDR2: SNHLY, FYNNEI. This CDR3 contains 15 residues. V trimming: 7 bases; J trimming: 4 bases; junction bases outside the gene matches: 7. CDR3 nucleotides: TGTGCCAGCAAGCGACTAGCGGGGGCTGGAGAGACCCAGTACTTC. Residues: CASKRLAGAGETQYF.

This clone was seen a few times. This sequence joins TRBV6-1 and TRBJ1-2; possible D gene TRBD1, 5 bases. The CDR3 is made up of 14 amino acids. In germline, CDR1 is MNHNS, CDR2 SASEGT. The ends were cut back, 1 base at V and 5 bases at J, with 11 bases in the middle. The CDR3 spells CASSEGGGPYGYTF. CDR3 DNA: TGTGCCAGCAGTGAAGGGGGGGGACCGTATGGCTACACCTTC.

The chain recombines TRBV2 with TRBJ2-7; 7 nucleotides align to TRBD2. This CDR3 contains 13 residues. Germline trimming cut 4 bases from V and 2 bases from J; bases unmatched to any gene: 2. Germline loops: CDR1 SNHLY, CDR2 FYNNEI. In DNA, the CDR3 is TGTGCCAGCAGTGTTGGGAGGGCCTACGAGCAGTACTTC. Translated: CASSVGRAYEQYF.

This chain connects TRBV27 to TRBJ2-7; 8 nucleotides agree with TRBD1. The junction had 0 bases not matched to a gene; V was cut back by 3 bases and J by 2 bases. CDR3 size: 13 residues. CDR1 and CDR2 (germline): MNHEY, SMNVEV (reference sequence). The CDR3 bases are TGTGCCAGCAGTTTCAGGGGGCCCTACGAGCAGTACTTC. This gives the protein CASSFRGPYEQYF.

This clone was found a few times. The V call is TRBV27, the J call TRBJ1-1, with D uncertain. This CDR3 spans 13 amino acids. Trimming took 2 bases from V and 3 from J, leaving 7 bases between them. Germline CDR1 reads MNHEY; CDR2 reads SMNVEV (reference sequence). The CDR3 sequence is CASSLLEDTEAFF. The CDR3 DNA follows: TGTGCCAGCAGTTTACTAGAGGACACTGAAGCTTTCTTT.

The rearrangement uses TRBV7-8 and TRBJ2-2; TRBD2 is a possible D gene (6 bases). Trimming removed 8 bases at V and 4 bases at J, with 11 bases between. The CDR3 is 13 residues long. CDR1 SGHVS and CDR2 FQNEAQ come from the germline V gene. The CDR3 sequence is CASATGSTGELFF. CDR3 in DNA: TGTGCCAGCGCAACCGGGAGCACCGGGGAGCTGTTTTTT.

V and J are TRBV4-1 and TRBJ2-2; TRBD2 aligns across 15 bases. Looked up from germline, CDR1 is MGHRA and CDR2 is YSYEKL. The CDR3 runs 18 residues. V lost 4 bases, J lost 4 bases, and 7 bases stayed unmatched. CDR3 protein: CASSLGLAGGPGTGELFF. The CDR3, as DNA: TGCGCCAGCAGCCTTGGACTAGCGGGGGGGCCGGGCACCGGGGAGCTGTTTTTT.

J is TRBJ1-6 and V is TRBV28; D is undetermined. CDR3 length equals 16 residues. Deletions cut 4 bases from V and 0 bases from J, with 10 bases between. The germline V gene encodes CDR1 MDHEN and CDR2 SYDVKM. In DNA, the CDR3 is TGTGCCAGCAGTTCCTACGGGGACTCCTATAATTCACCCCTCCACTTT. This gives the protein CASSSYGDSYNSPLHF.

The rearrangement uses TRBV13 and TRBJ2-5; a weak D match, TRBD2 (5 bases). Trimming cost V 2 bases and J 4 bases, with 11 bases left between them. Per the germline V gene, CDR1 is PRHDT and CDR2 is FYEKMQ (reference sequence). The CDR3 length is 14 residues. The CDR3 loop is CASSLTGSGETQYF. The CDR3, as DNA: TGTGCCAGCAGCTTAACGGGGTCTGGAGAGACCCAGTACTTC.